These 10 T cell receptor beta chains came from one sample sequenced in a study of blood T cells in healthy people across ages (dated by TCRdb to between 2015 and 2016). The library was generated by 5' RACE. Sequencing was carried out with an Illumina HiSeq 2500. The second PCR ran for about 6 to 12 cycles and used a J-beta primer mix along with a sample-barcoded 5' primer. The public reads were quality trimmed at Q25 with fastp and then assembled into clones with MiXCR by TCRdb, keeping productive beta chains. CDR3 protein duplicates are merged, each entry listing the most common genes and DNA. This sample gives around 800,000 distinct CDR3 sequences in total; roughly 26% of them show up just once. Of the sample, 3% falls within the top ten clones. This sample was also put to use in a study of T cells of mothers and their children.

Sequences were obtained from blood. Source of these receptors: a boy aged 5-17 years in good health.

V gene TRBV11-2 combines with J gene TRBJ2-2, with 8 bases that match TRBD2. The V and J ends lost 3 bases and 7 bases, in that order; junction bases with no gene match: 10. Per germline, CDR1 SGHAT and CDR2 FQNNGV. The CDR3 length is 16 residues. The CDR3 reads CASSFGGGQVFGELFF. The DNA for the CDR3 is TGTGCCAGCAGCTTCGGCGGGGGGCAGGTTTTCGGGGAGCTGTTTTTT.

This clonotype was detected only a few times. The CDR3 reads CSVASSLGRFYNEQFF. CDR3 in DNA: TGCAGCGTTGCCTCCTCACTAGGGAGGTTTTACAATGAGCAGTTCTTC. The chain carries TRBV29-1 and TRBJ2-1; tentatively, D is TRBD2 (6 bases). The CDR3 consists of 16 residues. Germline lookup yields CDR1 SQVTM and CDR2 ANQGSEA. V lost 4 bases and J 4 bases, leaving 20 bases between the germline ends.

This clonotype was found a few times. This chain links TRBV27 with TRBJ1-2; 9 nucleotides align to TRBD1. V was pared by 3 bases and J by 5 bases, with 4 bases of the junction left unmatched. Per germline, CDR1 MNHEY and CDR2 SMNVEV (reference sequence). The CDR3 sequence is 14 residues long. The CDR3, as DNA: TGTGCCAGCAGTTTTTCCGGGACAGGGTATGGCTACACCTTC. Amino acid sequence: CASSFSGTGYGYTF.

The chain combines TRBV7-2 with TRBJ1-5; 7 bases match TRBD1. Unmatched junction bases numbered 6, after V lost 5 bases and J lost 5 bases. This CDR3 is built from 14 residues. Germline values: CDR1 SGHTA, CDR2 FQGNSA. This CDR3 is CASSPGTVYQPQHF. The CDR3 DNA reads as TGTGCCAGCAGCCCCGGGACAGTCTATCAGCCCCAGCATTTT.

The rearrangement links TRBV9 to TRBJ2-2, with 11 bases fitting TRBD2. The germline V gene encodes CDR1 SGDLS and CDR2 YYNGEE. The V segment lost 4 bases and the J segment 7 bases; nucleotides outside the gene matches: 15. The CDR3 is 18 amino acids. CDR3 protein: CASSSWHSGGALGGELFF. The CDR3 nucleotides read TGTGCCAGCAGCTCGTGGCATAGCGGGGGGGCCCTCGGCGGGGAGCTGTTTTTT.

The rearrangement joins TRBV18 to TRBJ2-7; a weak D match, TRBD1 (5 bases). Germline values: CDR1 KGHSH, CDR2 LQKENI. The CDR3 spans 14 residues. Trimming took 3 bases from V and 3 from J, leaving 12 bases between them. CDR3 coding DNA: TGTGCCAGCTCACCCGAAGACAGTTACTACGAGCAGTACTTC. It translates to CASSPEDSYYEQYF.

In its sample, this clonotype was seen a few times. The chain has TRBV7-8 and TRBJ1-1; a possible D gene is TRBD1 (6 bases). This CDR3 is 15 amino acids long. Trimming took 1 base from V and 4 from J, leaving 13 bases between them. Germline-derived CDR1 and CDR2 are SGHVS and FQNEAQ. The CDR3 DNA follows: TGTGCCAGCAGCTTAGTAGGAGGGGGGGGCACTGAAGCTTTCTTT. Protein: CASSLVGGGGTEAFF.

The V call is TRBV5-1, the J call TRBJ1-1; TRBD1 aligns across 7 bases. Germline V gene sequence: CDR1 SGHRS, CDR2 YFSETQ. This CDR3 is built from 14 residues. With 4 bases clipped from V and 2 bases from J, the junction kept 5 bases outside the gene matches. This CDR3 is CASSLTGSNTEAFF. CDR3 DNA sequence: TGCGCCAGCAGCCTGACAGGGTCTAACACTGAAGCTTTCTTT.

The CDR3: CASSVSQRNEKLFF. The CDR3 nucleotides read TGTGCCAGCAGCGTCAGTCAGAGGAATGAAAAACTGTTTTTT. The chain couples TRBV9 to TRBJ1-4; no firm D call. Trimming stripped 2 bases from V and 5 bases from J, with 10 bases between. The CDR3 runs 14 residues. Germline V gene sequence: CDR1 SGDLS, CDR2 YYNGEE.

This clonotype was observed a single time. This sequence joins TRBV6-5 and TRBJ2-3, with D hard to call. Trimming stripped 8 bases from V and 6 bases from J, with 15 bases between. From germline, CDR1 is MNHEY and CDR2 SVGAGI. The length of the CDR3 is 13 residues. Written as DNA, the CDR3 is TGTGCCAGCTCTACCGGATCCGGGGATACGCAGTATTTT. Its translation: CASSTGSGDTQYF.